This paragraph reports one T cell receptor (beta chain). These data come from a study of T cell changes during pregnancy in multiple sclerosis. Germline V gives CDR1 SGDLS, CDR2 YYNGEE. This CDR3 is built from 15 residues. The J segment lost 6 bases and the V segment lost 2 bases, leaving 4 bases of the junction unmatched. TCRdb keeps only in-frame clones here, not all; method: immunoSEQ multiplex PCR. There are about 48,000 clones in the sample; roughly 85% occur only once, and 1.2% lies in the top ten. The TCR sequence derives from a female donor with multiple sclerosis, enrolled in a pregnancy study. The chain links TRBV9 to TRBJ2-1, with 11 bases matching TRBD1. This specimen was CD4+ T cells from peripheral blood mononuclear cells, taken in the second trimester of pregnancy. CDR3 residues: CASSVTGTGGNEQFF. The CDR3 DNA is TGTGCCAGCAGCGTGACCGGGACAGGGGGCAATGAGCAGTTCTTC.